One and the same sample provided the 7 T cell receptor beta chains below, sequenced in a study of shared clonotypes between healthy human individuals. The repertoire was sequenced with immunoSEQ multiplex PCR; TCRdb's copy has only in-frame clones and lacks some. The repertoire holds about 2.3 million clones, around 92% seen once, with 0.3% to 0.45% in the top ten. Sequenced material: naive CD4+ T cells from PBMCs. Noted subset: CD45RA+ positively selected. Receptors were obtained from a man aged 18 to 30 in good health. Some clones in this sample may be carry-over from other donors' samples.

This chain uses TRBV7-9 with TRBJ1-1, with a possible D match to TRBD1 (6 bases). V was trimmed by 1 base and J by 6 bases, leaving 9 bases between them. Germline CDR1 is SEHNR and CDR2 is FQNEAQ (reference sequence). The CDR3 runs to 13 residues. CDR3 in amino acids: CASSLVRTAEAFF. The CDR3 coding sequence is TGTGCCAGCAGCTTAGTTAGGACAGCTGAAGCTTTCTTT.

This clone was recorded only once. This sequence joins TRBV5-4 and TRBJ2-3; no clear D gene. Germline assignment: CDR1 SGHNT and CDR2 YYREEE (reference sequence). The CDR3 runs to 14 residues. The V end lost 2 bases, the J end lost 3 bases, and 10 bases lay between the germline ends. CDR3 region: CASSLQPGTDTQYF. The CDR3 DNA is TGTGCCAGCAGCTTACAGCCTGGGACAGATACGCAGTATTTT.

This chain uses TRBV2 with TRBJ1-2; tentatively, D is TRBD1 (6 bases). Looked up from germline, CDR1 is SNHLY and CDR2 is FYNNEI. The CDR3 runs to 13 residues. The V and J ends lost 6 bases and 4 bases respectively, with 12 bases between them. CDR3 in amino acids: CASSGTPIYGYTF. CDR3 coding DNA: TGTGCCAGCAGCGGGACACCCATCTATGGCTACACCTTC.

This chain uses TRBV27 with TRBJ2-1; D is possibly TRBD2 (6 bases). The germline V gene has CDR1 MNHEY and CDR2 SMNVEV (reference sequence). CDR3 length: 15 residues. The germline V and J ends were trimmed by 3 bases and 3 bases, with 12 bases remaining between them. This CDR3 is CASSFYASDYNEQFF. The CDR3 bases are TGTGCCAGCAGTTTCTATGCTAGCGACTACAATGAGCAGTTCTTC.

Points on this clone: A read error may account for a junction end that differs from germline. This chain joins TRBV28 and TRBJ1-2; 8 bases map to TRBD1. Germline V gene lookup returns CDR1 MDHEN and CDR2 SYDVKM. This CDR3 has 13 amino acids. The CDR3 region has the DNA TGTGCCAGCAGGCCGACAGGGGTCAATGGCCACACCTTC. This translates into CASRPTGVNGHTF.

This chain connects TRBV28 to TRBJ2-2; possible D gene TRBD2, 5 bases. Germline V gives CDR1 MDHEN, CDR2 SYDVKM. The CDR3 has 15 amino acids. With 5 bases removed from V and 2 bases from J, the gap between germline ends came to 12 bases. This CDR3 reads CASSLNPGNTGELFF. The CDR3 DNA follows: TGTGCCAGCAGTCTCAACCCGGGAAACACCGGGGAGCTGTTTTTT. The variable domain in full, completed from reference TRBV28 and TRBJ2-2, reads DVKVTQSSRYLVKRTGEKVFLECVQDMDHENMFWYRQDPGLGLRLIYFSYDVKMKEKGDIPEGYSVSREKKERFSLILESASTNQTSMYLCASSLNPGNTGELFFGEGSRLTVL.

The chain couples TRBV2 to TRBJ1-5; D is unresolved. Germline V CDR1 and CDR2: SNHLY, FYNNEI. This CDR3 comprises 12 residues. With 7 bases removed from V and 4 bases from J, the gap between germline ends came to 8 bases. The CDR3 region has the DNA TGTGCCAGCACACAGCCTAATCAGCCCCAGCATTTT. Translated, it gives CASTQPNQPQHF.